This entry describes one T cell receptor (beta chain). It was negative isolation that provided the CD8+ and CD4+ T cells, whereas TEMRA cells were enriched by FACS. Random hexamers were used to reverse transcribe the RNA input (roughly 0.5 to 1 ug). Using its own MiXCR run on the immunoSEQ multiplex PCR reads, TCRdb lists one record per CDR3 protein. The sample includes about 140,000 distinct CDR3 sequences, 95% seen only once; the top ten take more than 0.14%. This record comes from a study of CD8 T cells in Susac syndrome. Trimming pared 4 bases from V and 2 bases from J, leaving 8 bases between. From germline, CDR1 is SNHLY and CDR2 FYNNEI. The CDR3 loop spans 13 amino acids.

V and J are TRBV2 and TRBJ2-5, with D possibly being TRBD1 (5 bases). Sequencing was carried out using CD4+ T cells from PBMCs. The clonotype was recovered from a human donor with Susac syndrome. The CDR3 sequence is CASSVNRQETQYF. DNA for the CDR3: TGTGCCAGCAGTGTTAACAGGCAAGAGACCCAGTACTTC. The complete variable domain, with remaining parts taken from reference TRBV2 and TRBJ2-5, reads EPEVTQTPSHQVTQMGQEVILRCVPISNHLYFYWYRQILGQKVEFLVSFYNNEISEKSEIFDDQFSVERPDGSNFTLKIRSTKLEDSAMYFCASSVNRQETQYFGPGTRLLVL.